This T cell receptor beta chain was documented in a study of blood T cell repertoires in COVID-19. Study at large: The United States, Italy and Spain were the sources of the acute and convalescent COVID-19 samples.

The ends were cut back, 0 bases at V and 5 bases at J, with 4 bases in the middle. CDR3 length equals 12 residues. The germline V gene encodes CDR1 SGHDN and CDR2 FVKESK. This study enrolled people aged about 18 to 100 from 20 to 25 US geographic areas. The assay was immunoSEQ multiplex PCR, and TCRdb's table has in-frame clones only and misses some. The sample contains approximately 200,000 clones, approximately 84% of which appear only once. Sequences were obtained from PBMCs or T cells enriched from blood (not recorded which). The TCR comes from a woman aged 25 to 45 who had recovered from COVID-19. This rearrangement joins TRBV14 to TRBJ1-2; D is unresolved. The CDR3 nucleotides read TGTGCCAGCAGCCAAGAGCGGTATGGCTACACCTTC. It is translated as CASSQERYGYTF.